This TCR beta chain was captured by sequencing in a study of cytomegalovirus exposure and HLA in healthy donors. Notes on the study in general: Listed as cytomegalovirus-associated were more than 150 TCR beta chains.

Points on this clone: The antigen is not known.

TCRdb keeps only in-frame clones here, not all; method: immunoSEQ multiplex PCR. The table has hundreds of thousands of clones, about nine tenths seen once. CDR3 length: 13 residues. Germline lookup yields CDR1 SEHNR and CDR2 FQNEAQ (reference sequence). Unmatched junction bases numbered 5, after V lost 5 bases and J lost 6 bases. Source material: PBMCs. This clonotype was obtained from a woman younger than 35 in good health and CMV-seronegative. V is TRBV7-9 and J is TRBJ1-1; 8 bases align to TRBD1. The CDR3 region has the DNA TGTGCCAGCAGCCAGGGGGCGAAGCCTGAAGCTTTCTTT. Protein sequence: CASSQGAKPEAFF.